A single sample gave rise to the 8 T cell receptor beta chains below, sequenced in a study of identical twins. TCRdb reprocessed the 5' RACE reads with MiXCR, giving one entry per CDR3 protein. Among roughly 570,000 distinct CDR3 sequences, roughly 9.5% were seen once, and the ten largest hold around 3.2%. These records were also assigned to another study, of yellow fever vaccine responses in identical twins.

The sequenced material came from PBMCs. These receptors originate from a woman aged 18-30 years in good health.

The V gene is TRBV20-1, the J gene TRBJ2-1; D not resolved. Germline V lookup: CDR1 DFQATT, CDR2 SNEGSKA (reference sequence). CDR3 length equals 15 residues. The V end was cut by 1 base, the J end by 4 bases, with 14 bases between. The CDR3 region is CSARAAARGYNEQFF. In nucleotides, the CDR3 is TGCAGTGCTAGAGCTGCGGCGCGAGGATACAATGAGCAGTTCTTC.

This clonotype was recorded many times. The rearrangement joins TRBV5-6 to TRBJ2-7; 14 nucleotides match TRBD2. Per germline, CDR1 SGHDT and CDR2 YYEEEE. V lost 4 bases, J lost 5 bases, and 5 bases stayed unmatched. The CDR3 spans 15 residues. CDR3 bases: TGTGCCAGCAGCCCCCGACTAGCGGGGGGGCACGAGCAGTACTTC. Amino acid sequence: CASSPRLAGGHEQYF.

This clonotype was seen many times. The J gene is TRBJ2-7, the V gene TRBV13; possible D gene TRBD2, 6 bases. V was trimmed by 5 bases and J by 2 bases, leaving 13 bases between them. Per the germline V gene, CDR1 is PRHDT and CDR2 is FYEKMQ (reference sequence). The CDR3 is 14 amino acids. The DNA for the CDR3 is TGTGCCAGCAGCCAAGGACGGGGGACCTACGAGCAGTACTTC. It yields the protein CASSQGRGTYEQYF.

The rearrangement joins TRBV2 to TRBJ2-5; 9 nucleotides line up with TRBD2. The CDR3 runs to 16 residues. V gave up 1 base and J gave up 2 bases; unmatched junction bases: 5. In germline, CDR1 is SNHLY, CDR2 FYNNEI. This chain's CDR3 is CASSEGVAGGQETQYF. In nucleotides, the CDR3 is TGTGCCAGCAGTGAAGGCGTGGCGGGGGGGCAAGAGACCCAGTACTTC.

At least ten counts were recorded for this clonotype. CDR3 in DNA: TGCAGCGTTGCCCCAGAATCTGGGGCCAACGTCCTGACTTTC. Its translation is CSVAPESGANVLTF. The chain uses TRBV29-1 and TRBJ2-6; D not resolved. Trimming took 4 bases from V and 1 from J, leaving 8 bases between them. The germline gives CDR1 SQVTM, CDR2 ANQGSEA. The CDR3 loop spans 14 amino acids.

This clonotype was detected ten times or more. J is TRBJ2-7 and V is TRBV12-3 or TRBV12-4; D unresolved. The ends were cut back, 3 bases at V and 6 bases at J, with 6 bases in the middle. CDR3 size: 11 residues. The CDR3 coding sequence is TGTGCCAGCAGTTTCTCTGGCGAGCAGTACTTC. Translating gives CASSFSGEQYF.

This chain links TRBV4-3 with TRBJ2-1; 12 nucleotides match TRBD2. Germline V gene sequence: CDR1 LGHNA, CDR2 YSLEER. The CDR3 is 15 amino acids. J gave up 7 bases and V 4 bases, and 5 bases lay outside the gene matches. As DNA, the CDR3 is TGCGCCAGCAGCCCCCGGACTAGCGGGATTAATGAGCAGTTCTTC. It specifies CASSPRTSGINEQFF.

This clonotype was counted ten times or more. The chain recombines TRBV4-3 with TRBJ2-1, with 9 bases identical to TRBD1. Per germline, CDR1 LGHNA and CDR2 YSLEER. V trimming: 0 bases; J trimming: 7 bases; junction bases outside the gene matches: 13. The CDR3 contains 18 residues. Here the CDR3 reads CASSQDPSDRGYVNEQFF. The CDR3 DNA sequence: TGCGCCAGCAGCCAAGACCCCTCCGACAGGGGGTATGTGAATGAGCAGTTCTTC.